The clone carrying this T cell receptor beta chain is a singleton in its sample. This entry comes from a study of blood T cell repertoires in COVID-19. Study details: PBMCs, B-cell-depleted T cells, or T cells were the source of the cDNA or gDNA that made up the material.

Per the original methods: It was from reference gene primer amplification that nucleated cell counts were estimated. This table comes from immunoSEQ multiplex PCR, and its TCRdb copy is limited to in-frame clones, with some not included. V and J calls and clone size come straight from that table; D and trimming were deduced from the DNA. The table shows more than 85,000 clones, with approximately 89% occurring only once. The germline V and J ends were trimmed by 4 bases and 5 bases, with 8 bases remaining between them. Per germline, CDR1 SGHTA and CDR2 FQGTGA. The CDR3 spans 13 residues. The V gene is TRBV7-3, the J gene TRBJ2-2; the D is unclear. The TCR originated in a man in his sixties with acute or convalescent COVID-19. Input material: peripheral blood. As DNA, the CDR3 is TGTGCCAGCAGCTCCCTAGTGACCGGGGAGCTGTTTTTT. It codes for CASSSLVTGELFF.